This paragraph covers one T cell receptor (beta chain) sequence. Measured with immunoSEQ multiplex PCR; TCRdb has only the in-frame clones, and not every one. Counted here are fewer than 90,000 clones, 90% to 95% occurring once; the ten biggest clones make up roughly 1%. From germline, CDR1 is SGDLS and CDR2 YYNGEE. V trimming: 0 bases; J trimming: 5 bases; junction bases outside the gene matches: 22. The CDR3 extends over 20 amino acids. This sample was taken from a study of T cell changes during pregnancy in multiple sclerosis. The chain uses TRBV9 and TRBJ2-5; TRBD1 matches at 7 bases. The sequencing used peripheral blood, collected in the first trimester of pregnancy. This receptor was obtained from a female donor with multiple sclerosis, enrolled in a pregnancy study. Written as DNA, the CDR3 is TGTGCCAGCAGCGTAGCCCCTCAAACAGGGGTGTTTAGTGAATCGGAGACCCAGTACTTC. It specifies CASSVAPQTGVFSESETQYF.